What follows is one T cell receptor beta chain and its context. Data came from immunoSEQ multiplex PCR; TCRdb stores just in-frame clones and leaves some out. The sample consists of more than 65,000 clones, less than 98% of them appearing once. The sample is drawn from a study of technical replicates of blood from a few donors. The sequenced sample was T cells isolated from PBMCs. The source is a human donor in good health.

CDR3 nucleotide sequence: TGTGCCAGCAGCCTGCTCCAGGGGGCCGGGGGCTACACCTTC. Protein sequence: CASSLLQGAGGYTF. This chain links TRBV5-6 with TRBJ1-2; 8 bases agree with TRBD1. V lost 4 bases to trimming and J lost 8 bases; unmatched junction nucleotides: 10. The CDR3 is 14 amino acids. The germline V gene encodes CDR1 SGHDT and CDR2 YYEEEE.